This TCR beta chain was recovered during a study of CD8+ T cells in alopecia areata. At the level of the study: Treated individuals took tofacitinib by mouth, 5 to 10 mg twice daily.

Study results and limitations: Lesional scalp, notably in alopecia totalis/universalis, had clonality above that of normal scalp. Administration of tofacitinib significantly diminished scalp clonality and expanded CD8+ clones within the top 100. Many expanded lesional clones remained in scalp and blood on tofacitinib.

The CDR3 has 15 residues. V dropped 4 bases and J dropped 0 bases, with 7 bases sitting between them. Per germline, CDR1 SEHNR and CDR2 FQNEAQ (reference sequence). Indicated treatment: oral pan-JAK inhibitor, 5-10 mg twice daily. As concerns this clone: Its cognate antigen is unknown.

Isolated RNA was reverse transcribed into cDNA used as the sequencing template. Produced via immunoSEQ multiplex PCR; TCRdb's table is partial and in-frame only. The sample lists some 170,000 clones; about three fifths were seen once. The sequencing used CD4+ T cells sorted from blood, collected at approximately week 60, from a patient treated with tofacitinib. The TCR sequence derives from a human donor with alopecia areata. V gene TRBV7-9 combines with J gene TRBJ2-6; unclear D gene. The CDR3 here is CASSSQPSGANVLTF. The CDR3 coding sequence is TGTGCCAGCAGCTCACAGCCCTCTGGGGCCAACGTCCTGACTTTC.